This T cell receptor (beta chain) derives from a study of cytomegalovirus exposure and HLA in healthy donors. Whole-study results and caveats: Among CMV-associated TCR beta chains, most appeared HLA-restricted in a later analysis. The study labeled fewer than 200 TCR beta chains cytomegalovirus-associated. Available immune exposure information was restricted to CMV serostatus only. The majority of TCR sequences were rare, yet some public TCRs appeared in many donors.

Concerning this clone itself: What it binds is not known.

Primers included in the PCR were 60 Vbeta and 13 Jbeta primers. Profiled with immunoSEQ multiplex PCR; TCRdb holds only in-frame clones, not every one. The profile covers 110,000 or so clones, with roughly four fifths appearing a single time and roughly 2.5% taken by the ten largest. V was pared by 1 base and J by 3 bases, with 0 bases of the junction left unmatched. Germline loops: CDR1 SGHTA, CDR2 FQGNSA. The CDR3 runs 16 residues. The chain has TRBV7-2 and TRBJ2-1, with TRBD2 matching over 13 bases. This TCR was sampled from a woman between 18 and 30 years old in good health and CMV-seronegative. The source material was PBMCs. The CDR3 region has the DNA TGTGCCAGCAGCTTAGGACTAGCGGGGGGCTACAATGAGCAGTTCTTC. This translates into CASSLGLAGGYNEQFF.